Listed below are T cell receptor beta chains from one sample, sequenced in a study of blood T cell repertoires in COVID-19. Clones were read by immunoSEQ multiplex PCR, and TCRdb kept only the in-frame ones, dropping some. The sample carries some 94,000 clones, roughly 89% recorded once. Sequenced: peripheral blood. Receptor source: a man in his 70s with active or convalescent COVID-19. The CDR3 runs from the conserved cysteine through the conserved F or W. The D gene is left open where the match is weak. The size entry is marked missing in some rows and otherwise reads once, few, many or a size class.

TRBJ1-1	TRBD1	TRBV18	-	CASSRGQGNTEAFF	TGTGCCAGCTCCCGCGGACAGGGTAACACTGAAGCTTTCTTT
TRBJ2-1	TRBD2	TRBV4-2	-	CASSQNVPGGGEYEQFF	TGTGCCAGCAGCCAAAATGTCCCGGGCGGGGGGGAATATGAGCAGTTCTTC
TRBJ1-2	-	TRBV6-1	-	CASSDAGGYTF	TGTGCCAGCAGTGACGCGGGAGGCTACACCTTC
TRBJ2-2	TRBD1	TRBV12-3/TRBV12-4	-	CASSLQGPGELFF	TGTGCCAGCAGCCTACAGGGGCCCGGGGAGCTGTTTTTT
TRBJ2-3	TRBD2	TRBV5-8	-	CASSFALAGGRGTQYF	TGTGCCAGCAGCTTTGCCCTAGCGGGGGGGCGGGGTACGCAGTATTTT
TRBJ1-2	-	TRBV28	few	CATSPVSVAGGYTF	TGTGCCACCTCTCCGGTATCGGTAGCGGGCGGCTACACCTTC
TRBJ1-5	TRBD1	TRBV6-1	few	CASSELRGASAQHF	TGTGCCAGCAGTGAACTCAGGGGGGCGTCAGCCCAGCATTTT
TRBJ2-3	-	TRBV29-1	few	CSVESPSTDTQYF	TGCAGCGTTGAGAGTCCTAGCACAGATACGCAGTATTTT
TRBJ2-3	TRBD2	TRBV11-3	-	CASRERGSDTQYF	TGTGCCAGCAGGGAGCGGGGATCAGATACGCAGTATTTT
TRBJ1-1	-	TRBV30	-	CAWRATPNTEAFF	TGTGCCTGGCGAGCGACACCGAACACTGAAGCTTTCTTT
TRBJ2-7	TRBD2	TRBV7-9	-	CASSLGGGPGEQYF	TGTGCCAGCAGCTTAGGCGGGGGGCCGGGTGAGCAGTACTTC
TRBJ1-3	-	TRBV18	few	CASSPRDWPGNTIYF	TGTGCCAGCTCACCTCGTGATTGGCCTGGAAACACCATATATTTT
TRBJ1-2	-	TRBV7-2	-	CASSLAGTGNGYTF	TGTGCCAGCAGCTTAGCGGGAACAGGGAATGGCTACACCTTC
TRBJ1-2	TRBD1	TRBV28	-	CASRLGTGGGYGYTF	TGTGCCAGCAGGCTCGGGACAGGGGGCGGGTATGGCTACACCTTC
TRBJ2-7	TRBD2	TRBV6-5	once	CASSYAGLAGTYEQYF	TGTGCCAGCAGTTACGCCGGACTAGCGGGGACCTACGAGCAGTACTTC
TRBJ2-1	TRBD2	TRBV24-1	once	CATSGRGTSGGSKASPYNEQFF	TGTGCCACCAGTGGCCGAGGGACTAGCGGGGGGAGCAAAGCCTCTCCCTACAATGAGCAGTTCTTC
TRBJ2-1	TRBD2	TRBV28	-	CASSPGTSGGYNEQFF	TGTGCCAGCAGTCCCGGGACTAGCGGGGGCTACAATGAGCAGTTCTTC
TRBJ2-3	TRBD2	TRBV28	-	CASSSSRTSLDTQYF	TGTGCCAGCAGTTCCTCGAGGACTAGCTTGGATACGCAGTATTTT
TRBJ1-1	TRBD1	TRBV6-5	once	CASRGDRGWNEAFF	TGTGCCAGCAGGGGGGACAGGGGATGGAATGAAGCTTTCTTT
TRBJ2-1	-	TRBV6-7	-	CASSSPRPNGVHNEQFF	TGTGCCAGCAGTTCTCCTCGACCCAACGGGGTCCACAATGAGCAGTTCTTC
TRBJ1-6	TRBD1	TRBV5-1	-	CASRGTGLDSPLHF	TGCGCCAGCCGCGGGACAGGGCTGGATTCACCCCTCCACTTT
TRBJ2-3	TRBD2	TRBV5-4	-	CASSFDLGGDTDTQYF	TGTGCCAGCAGCTTTGATCTGGGGGGGGACACAGATACGCAGTATTTT
TRBJ2-2	-	TRBV18	-	CASSPPSGGSGELFF	TGTGCCAGCTCACCACCGTCAGGGGGGTCCGGGGAGCTGTTTTTT
TRBJ2-7	TRBD1	TRBV7-2	once	CASSLSVGQGARHEQYF	TGTGCCAGCAGCTTAAGTGTGGGACAGGGGGCGCGGCACGAGCAGTACTTC
TRBJ1-6	-	TRBV2	-	CASSENEQGVSPLHF	TGTGCCAGCAGTGAAAACGAACAGGGCGTTTCACCCCTCCACTTT
TRBJ1-2	-	TRBV28	-	CASSPLQGAGNYGYTF	TGTGCCAGCAGCCCGCTCCAAGGGGCTGGTAACTATGGCTACACCTTC
TRBJ1-3	-	TRBV30	-	CAWSDRLTSGNTIYF	TGTGCCTGGTCCGACAGGCTAACCTCTGGAAACACCATATATTTT
TRBJ1-1	-	TRBV15	once	CATSREEPYTEAFF	TGTGCCACCAGCAGAGAGGAGCCATACACTGAAGCTTTCTTT
TRBJ1-6	-	TRBV5-6	once	CASSLRGSLSGPLHF	TGTGCCAGCAGCCTGCGGGGTTCCTTATCAGGACCCCTCCACTTT
TRBJ2-1	-	TRBV5-5	-	CASSFLANEQFF	TGTGCCAGCAGCTTTTTGGCCAATGAGCAGTTCTTC
TRBJ1-2	TRBD1	TRBV19	once	CASRRAGGISGYTF	TGTGCCAGTAGGCGGGCAGGGGGCATCTCTGGCTACACCTTC
TRBJ1-2	-	TRBV28	-	CASIPPHSNYGYTF	TGTGCCAGCATCCCCCCCCATTCTAACTATGGCTACACCTTC
TRBJ1-2	-	TRBV19	-	CATRPGDSGNYGYTF	TGTGCCACCCGGCCGGGAGACAGCGGCAACTATGGCTACACCTTC
TRBJ1-1	TRBD1	TRBV11-3	-	CASSFGDRANTEAFF	TGTGCCAGCAGCTTTGGTGACAGGGCGAACACTGAAGCTTTCTTT
TRBJ1-2	TRBD1	TRBV19	-	CASRGDRGGGYTF	TGTGCCAGTCGGGGCGACAGGGGTGGTGGCTACACCTTC
TRBJ1-2	TRBD1	TRBV7-8	-	CASSPDRGHGYTF	TGTGCCAGCAGTCCGGACAGGGGACACGGCTACACCTTC
TRBJ1-1	-	TRBV18	few	CASSPDGGNTEAFF	TGTGCCAGCTCACCAGACGGGGGGAACACTGAAGCTTTCTTT
TRBJ2-1	TRBD2	TRBV11-3	-	CASSLDLSSGAHEQFF	TGTGCCAGCAGCTTAGATCTTTCTAGCGGGGCACATGAGCAGTTCTTC
TRBJ2-1	TRBD1	TRBV28	-	CASSSGQGRPYNEQFF	TGTGCCAGCAGTTCCGGACAGGGGAGACCCTACAATGAGCAGTTCTTC
TRBJ2-3	-	TRBV9	-	CASNPRGTADTQYF	TGTGCCAGCAACCCCCGGGGGACCGCAGATACGCAGTATTTT
TRBJ2-2	TRBD1	TRBV5-4	-	CASSPDRARNTGELFF	TGTGCCAGCAGCCCGGACAGGGCCAGGAACACCGGGGAGCTGTTTTTT
TRBJ2-1	-	TRBV18	-	CASSLSTGNRNEQFF	TGTGCCAGCTCACTTAGCACAGGGAATCGCAATGAGCAGTTCTTC
TRBJ1-1	-	TRBV28	-	CASSSGQKPNGNTEAFF	TGTGCCAGCAGTTCCGGACAGAAACCCAACGGGAACACTGAAGCTTTCTTT
TRBJ2-3	-	TRBV9	-	CASSTKGQSGADTQYF	TGTGCCAGCAGTACAAAGGGGCAATCCGGAGCAGATACGCAGTATTTT
TRBJ1-5	TRBD1	TRBV27	-	CASSPLGDRVNQPQHF	TGTGCCAGCAGTCCCTTAGGGGACAGGGTCAATCAGCCCCAGCATTTT
TRBJ1-1	-	TRBV5-4	-	CASSQGRGTTEAFF	TGTGCCAGCAGCCAAGGACGGGGAACAACTGAAGCTTTCTTT
TRBJ1-2	TRBD1	TRBV28	once	CASRNQGASYGYTF	TGTGCCAGCAGAAACCAGGGGGCGAGCTATGGCTACACCTTC
TRBJ1-3	-	TRBV11-2	-	CASSLEGADGNTIYF	TGTGCCAGCAGCTTAGAAGGGGCAGATGGAAACACCATATATTTT
TRBJ2-7	-	TRBV6-5	-	CASRPDRSYEQYF	TGTGCCAGCAGGCCCGACAGGAGCTACGAGCAGTACTTC
TRBJ1-5	-	TRBV19	-	CASRTAGGYDNQPQHF	TGTGCCAGTAGGACGGCGGGGGGGTATGACAATCAGCCCCAGCATTTT
TRBJ1-5	-	TRBV5-1	-	CASSLEGGAYQPQHF	TGCGCCAGCAGCCTCGAGGGGGGGGCTTATCAGCCCCAGCATTTT
TRBJ2-7	-	TRBV10-3	-	CAIRGAYEQYF	TGTGCCATCAGGGGCGCCTACGAGCAGTACTTC
TRBJ1-1	-	TRBV3-1/TRBV3-2	-	CASSSRLGNTEAFF	TGTGCCAGCAGCTCTCGACTGGGGAACACTGAAGCTTTCTTT
TRBJ2-1	TRBD2	TRBV2	-	CASSERLAGAISSYNEQFF	TGTGCCAGCAGTGAAAGACTAGCGGGGGCCATTAGCTCCTACAATGAGCAGTTCTTC
TRBJ1-1	TRBD1	TRBV13	-	CASSLLGQGTLNTEAFF	TGTGCCAGCAGCTTATTGGGACAGGGGACCCTGAACACTGAAGCTTTCTTT
TRBJ2-1	TRBD2	TRBV5-1	-	CASSLGTSGDNEQFF	TGCGCCAGCAGCTTGGGGACTAGCGGGGACAATGAGCAGTTCTTC
TRBJ1-6	-	TRBV3-1/TRBV3-2	-	CASSPFFPGSDSPLHF	TGTGCCAGCAGCCCTTTTTTCCCCGGGAGCGATTCACCCCTCCACTTT
TRBJ1-2	-	TRBV19	-	CASTRGDNYGYTF	TGTGCCAGTACCCGGGGGGACAACTATGGCTACACCTTC
TRBJ2-2	TRBD1	TRBV19	once	CASSTLGRGRHTGELFF	TGTGCCAGTAGTACCCTGGGCAGGGGGCGACACACCGGGGAGCTGTTTTTT